This T cell receptor beta chain comes out of a study of T cells after yellow fever vaccination. Overall study: SMART-Seq v4 Ultra Low Input served to prepare low-cell-number fractions. Study conclusions and caveats: The secondary response was weaker but peaked faster, day 5 versus 15. Repertoires sorted by FACS could include abundant clonotypes that are contaminants from the bulk population.

The CDR3 loop spans 15 amino acids. V lost 3 bases to trimming and J lost 0 bases, with 13 bases between them. CDR1 and CDR2 from the germline V gene are DFQATT and SNEGSKA (reference sequence). This clonotype has only a few counts. Its antigen is unidentified. TCRdb used MiXCR to reprocess the 5' RACE reads, holding one entry per CDR3 protein. The profile shows around 590,000 distinct CDR3 sequences, 12% of them singletons. The rearrangement links TRBV20-1 to TRBJ2-3, with D unresolved. The origin of this receptor is a man aged 30 to 45 who received the YFV17D yellow fever vaccine. Sequencing was performed on PBMCs, taken on the day of the yellow fever booster vaccination. The chain's CDR3 is CSARVDQESTDTQYF. As DNA, the CDR3 is TGCAGTGCTAGGGTCGACCAAGAAAGCACAGATACGCAGTATTTT.